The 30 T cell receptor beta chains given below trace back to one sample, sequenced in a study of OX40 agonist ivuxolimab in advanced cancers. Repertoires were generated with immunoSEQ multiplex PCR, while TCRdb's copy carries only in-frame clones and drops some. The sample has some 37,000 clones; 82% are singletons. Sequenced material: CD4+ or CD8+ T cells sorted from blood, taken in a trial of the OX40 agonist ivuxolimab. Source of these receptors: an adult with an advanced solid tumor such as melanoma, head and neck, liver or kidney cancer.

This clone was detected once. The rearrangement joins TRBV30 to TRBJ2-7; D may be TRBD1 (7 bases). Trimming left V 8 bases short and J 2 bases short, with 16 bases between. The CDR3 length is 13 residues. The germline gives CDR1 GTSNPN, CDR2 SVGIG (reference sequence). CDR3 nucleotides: TGTGCCGGTTTGCGGGACAGAACCTACGAGCAGTACTTC. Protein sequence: CAGLRDRTYEQYF.

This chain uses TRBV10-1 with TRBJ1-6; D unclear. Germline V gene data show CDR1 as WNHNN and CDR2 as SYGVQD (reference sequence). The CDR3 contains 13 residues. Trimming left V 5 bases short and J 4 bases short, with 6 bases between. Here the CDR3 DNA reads TGCGCCAGCAGTCCAGCTTATAATTCACCCCTCCACTTT. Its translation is CASSPAYNSPLHF.

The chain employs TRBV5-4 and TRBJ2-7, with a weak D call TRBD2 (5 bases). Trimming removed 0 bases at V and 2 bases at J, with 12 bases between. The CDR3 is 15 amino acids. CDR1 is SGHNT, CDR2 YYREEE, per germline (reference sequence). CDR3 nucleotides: TGTGCCAGCAGCTTGGAATTAGCGTTGACCTACGAGCAGTACTTC. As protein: CASSLELALTYEQYF.

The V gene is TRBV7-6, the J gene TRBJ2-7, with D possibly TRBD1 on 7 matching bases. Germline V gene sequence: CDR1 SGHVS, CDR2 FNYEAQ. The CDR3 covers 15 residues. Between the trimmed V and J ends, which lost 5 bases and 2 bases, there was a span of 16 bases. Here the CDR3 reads CASSLRGDRAYEQYF. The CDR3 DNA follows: TGTGCCAGCAGCCTGCGGGGAGACAGGGCCTACGAGCAGTACTTC.

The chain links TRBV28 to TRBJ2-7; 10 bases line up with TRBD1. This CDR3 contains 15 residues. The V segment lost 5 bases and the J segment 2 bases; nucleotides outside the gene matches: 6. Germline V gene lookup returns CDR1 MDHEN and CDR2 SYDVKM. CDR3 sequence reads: CASSGPGTGAYEQYF. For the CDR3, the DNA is TGTGCCAGCAGTGGCCCCGGGACAGGGGCCTACGAGCAGTACTTC. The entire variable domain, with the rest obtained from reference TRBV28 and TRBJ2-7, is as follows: DVKVTQSSRYLVKRTGEKVFLECVQDMDHENMFWYRQDPGLGLRLIYFSYDVKMKEKGDIPEGYSVSREKKERFSLILESASTNQTSMYLCASSGPGTGAYEQYFGPGTRLTVT.

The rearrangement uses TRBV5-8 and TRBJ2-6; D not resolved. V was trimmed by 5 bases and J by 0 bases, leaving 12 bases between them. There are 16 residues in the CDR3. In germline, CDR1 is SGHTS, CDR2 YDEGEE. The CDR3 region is CASRVDVSSGANVLTF. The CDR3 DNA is TGTGCCAGCAGAGTGGACGTATCCTCTGGGGCCAACGTCCTGACTTTC.

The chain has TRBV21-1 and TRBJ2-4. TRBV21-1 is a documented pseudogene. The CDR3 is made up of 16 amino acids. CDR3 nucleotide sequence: TGTGCCAGCAGCAAAGACGGAGCTTGGGGCAAAAACATTCAGTACTTC. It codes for CASSKDGAWGKNIQYF.

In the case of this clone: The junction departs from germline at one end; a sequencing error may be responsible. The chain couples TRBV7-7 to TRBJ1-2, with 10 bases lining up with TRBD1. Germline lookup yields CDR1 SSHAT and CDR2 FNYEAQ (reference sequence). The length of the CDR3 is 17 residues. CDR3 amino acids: CASSHINPPDRGPGYTF. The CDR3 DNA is TGTGCTAGCAGCCATATAAATCCCCCCGACAGGGGGCCTGGCTACACCTTC.

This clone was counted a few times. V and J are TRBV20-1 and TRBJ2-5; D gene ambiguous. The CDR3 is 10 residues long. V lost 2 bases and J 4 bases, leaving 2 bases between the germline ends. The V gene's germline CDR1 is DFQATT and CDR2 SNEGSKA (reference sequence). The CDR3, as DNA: TGCAGTGCTAGACGAGAGACCCAGTACTTC. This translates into CSARRETQYF.

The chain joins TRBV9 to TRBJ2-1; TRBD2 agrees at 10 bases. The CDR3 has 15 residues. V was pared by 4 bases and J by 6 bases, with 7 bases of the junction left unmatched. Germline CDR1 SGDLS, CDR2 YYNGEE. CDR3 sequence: CASSQLAGGANEQFF. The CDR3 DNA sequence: TGTGCCAGCAGCCAATTAGCGGGAGGCGCCAATGAGCAGTTCTTC. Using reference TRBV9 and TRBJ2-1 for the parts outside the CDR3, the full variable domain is DSGVTQTPKHLITATGQRVTLRCSPRSGDLSVYWYQQSLDQGLQFLIQYYNGEERAKGNILERFSAQQFPDLHSELNLSSLELGDSALYFCASSQLAGGANEQFFGPGTRLTVL.

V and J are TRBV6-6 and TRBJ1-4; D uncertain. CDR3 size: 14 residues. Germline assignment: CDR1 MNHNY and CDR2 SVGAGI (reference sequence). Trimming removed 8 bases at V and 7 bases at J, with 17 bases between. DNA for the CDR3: TGTGCCAGCTTTACTGGGTACGGTGGTGAAAAACTGTTTTTT. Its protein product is CASFTGYGGEKLFF.

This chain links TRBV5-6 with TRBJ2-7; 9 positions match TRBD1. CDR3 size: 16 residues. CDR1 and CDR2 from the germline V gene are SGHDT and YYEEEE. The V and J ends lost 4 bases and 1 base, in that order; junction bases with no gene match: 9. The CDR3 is CASSEIGQGPSYEQYF. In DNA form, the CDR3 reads TGTGCCAGCAGCGAAATCGGACAGGGGCCATCCTACGAGCAGTACTTC.

CDR3 DNA sequence: TGTGCCACCAGGAACAGGGTTCCTAATTCACCCCTCCACTTT. Translating it yields CATRNRVPNSPLHF. The chain joins TRBV15 to TRBJ1-6, with D possibly being TRBD1 (6 bases). Germline CDR1 is LNHNV and CDR2 is YYDKDF (reference sequence). The V gene lost 6 bases and the J gene lost 6 bases, with 12 bases spanning the gap. This CDR3 has 14 amino acids. The variable domain in full, with the rest retrieved from reference TRBV15 and TRBJ1-6, is DAMVIQNPRYQVTQFGKPVTLSCSQTLNHNVMYWYQQKSSQAPKLLFHYYDKDFNNEADTPDNFQSRRPNTSFCFLDIRSPGLGDTAMYLCATRNRVPNSPLHFGNGTRLTVT.

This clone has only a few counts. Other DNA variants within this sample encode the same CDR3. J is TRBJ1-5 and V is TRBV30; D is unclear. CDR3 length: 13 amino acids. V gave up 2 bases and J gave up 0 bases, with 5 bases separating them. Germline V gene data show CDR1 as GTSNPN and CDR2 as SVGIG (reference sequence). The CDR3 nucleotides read TGTGCCTGGAGTCTAGATAGCAATCAGCCCCAGCATTTT. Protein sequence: CAWSLDSNQPQHF.

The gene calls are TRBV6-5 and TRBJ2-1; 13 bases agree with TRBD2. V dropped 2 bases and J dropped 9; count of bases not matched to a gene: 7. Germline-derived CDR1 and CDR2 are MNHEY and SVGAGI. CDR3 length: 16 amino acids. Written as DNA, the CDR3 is TGTGCCAGCAGTTACCACACTAGCGGGAGGGCCGTTGAGCAGTTCTTC. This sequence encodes CASSYHTSGRAVEQFF.

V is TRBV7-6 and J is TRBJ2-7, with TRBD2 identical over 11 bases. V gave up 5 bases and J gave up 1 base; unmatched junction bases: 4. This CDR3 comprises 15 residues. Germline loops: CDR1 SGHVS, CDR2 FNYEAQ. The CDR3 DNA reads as TGTGCCAGCAGCATGGGACTAGCGGAATCCTACGAGCAGTACTTC. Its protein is CASSMGLAESYEQYF.

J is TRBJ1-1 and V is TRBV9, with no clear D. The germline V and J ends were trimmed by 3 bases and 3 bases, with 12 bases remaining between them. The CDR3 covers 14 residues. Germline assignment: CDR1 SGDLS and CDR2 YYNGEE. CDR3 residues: CASSATGPDTEAFF. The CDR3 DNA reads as TGTGCCAGCAGCGCAACGGGTCCAGACACTGAAGCTTTCTTT.

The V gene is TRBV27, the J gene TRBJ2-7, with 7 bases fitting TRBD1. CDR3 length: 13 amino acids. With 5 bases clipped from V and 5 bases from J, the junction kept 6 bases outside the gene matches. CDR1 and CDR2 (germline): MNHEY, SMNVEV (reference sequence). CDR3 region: CASSRLQGNEQYF. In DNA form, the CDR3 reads TGTGCCAGCAGTCGGCTACAGGGGAACGAGCAGTACTTC.

The CDR3 nucleotides are TGTGCCAGCAGCCCTCCGGGGCTGAACACTGAAGCTTTCTTT. Amino acid sequence: CASSPPGLNTEAFF. This chain uses TRBV7-3 with TRBJ1-1, with D possibly being TRBD1 (5 bases). Per the germline V gene, CDR1 is SGHTA and CDR2 is FQGTGA. CDR3 length: 14 amino acids. Trimming took off 5 bases at V and 0 bases at J, with 10 bases between the two ends.

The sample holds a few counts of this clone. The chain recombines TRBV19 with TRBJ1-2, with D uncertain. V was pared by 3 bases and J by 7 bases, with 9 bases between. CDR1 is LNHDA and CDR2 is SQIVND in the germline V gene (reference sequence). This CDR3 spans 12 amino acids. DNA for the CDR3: TGTGCCAGTAGTATTGGTGACGGTGGCTACACCTTC. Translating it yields CASSIGDGGYTF.

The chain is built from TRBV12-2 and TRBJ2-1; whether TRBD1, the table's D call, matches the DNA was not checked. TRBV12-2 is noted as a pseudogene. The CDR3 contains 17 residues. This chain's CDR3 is CASRLALLGGVFGEQFF. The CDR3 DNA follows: TGTGCAAGTCGCTTAGCGCTATTAGGGGGCGTTTTTGGTGAGCAGTTCTTC.

CDR3 region: CASSEGALLAKNIQYF. The CDR3 DNA reads as TGCGCCAGCAGCGAAGGGGCGCTCCTAGCCAAAAACATTCAGTACTTC. The rearrangement joins TRBV5-1 to TRBJ2-4, with D perhaps TRBD1 (5 bases). Germline lookup yields CDR1 SGHRS and CDR2 YFSETQ. V lost 4 bases and J lost 0, with 14 bases in between. The CDR3 has 16 residues.

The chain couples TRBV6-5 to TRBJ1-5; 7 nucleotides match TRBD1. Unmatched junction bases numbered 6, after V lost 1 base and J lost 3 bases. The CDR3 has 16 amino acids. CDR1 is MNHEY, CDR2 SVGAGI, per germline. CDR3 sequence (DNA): TGTGCCAGCAGTTACTATGGAGACAGGGCCAATCAGCCCCAGCATTTT. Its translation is CASSYYGDRANQPQHF.

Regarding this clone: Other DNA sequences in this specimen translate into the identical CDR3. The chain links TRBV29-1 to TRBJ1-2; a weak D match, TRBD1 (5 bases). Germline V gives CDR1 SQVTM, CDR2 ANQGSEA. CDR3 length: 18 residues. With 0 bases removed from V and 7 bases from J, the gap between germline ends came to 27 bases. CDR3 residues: CSVEDSGGRGRVAGGYTF. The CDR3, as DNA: TGCAGCGTTGAAGATAGTGGGGGTCGGGGCAGGGTTGCTGGTGGCTACACCTTC.

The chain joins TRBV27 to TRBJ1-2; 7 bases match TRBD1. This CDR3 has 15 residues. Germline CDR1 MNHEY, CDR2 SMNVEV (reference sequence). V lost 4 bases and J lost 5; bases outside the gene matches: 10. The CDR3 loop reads CASSWDSSIPYGYTF. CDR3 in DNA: TGTGCCAGCAGTTGGGACAGCAGTATCCCGTATGGCTACACCTTC.

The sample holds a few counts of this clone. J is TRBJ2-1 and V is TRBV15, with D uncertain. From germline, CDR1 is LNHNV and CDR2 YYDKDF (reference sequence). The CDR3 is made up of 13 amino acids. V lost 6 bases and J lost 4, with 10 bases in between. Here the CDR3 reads CATRPAVYNEQFF. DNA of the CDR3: TGTGCCACCAGACCGGCGGTTTACAATGAGCAGTTCTTC.

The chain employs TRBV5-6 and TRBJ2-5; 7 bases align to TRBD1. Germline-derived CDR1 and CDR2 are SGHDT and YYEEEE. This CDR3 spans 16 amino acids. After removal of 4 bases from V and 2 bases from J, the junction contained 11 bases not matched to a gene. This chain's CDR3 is CASSPSDARGQETQYF. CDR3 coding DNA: TGTGCCAGCAGCCCCTCTGATGCCAGGGGGCAAGAGACCCAGTACTTC.

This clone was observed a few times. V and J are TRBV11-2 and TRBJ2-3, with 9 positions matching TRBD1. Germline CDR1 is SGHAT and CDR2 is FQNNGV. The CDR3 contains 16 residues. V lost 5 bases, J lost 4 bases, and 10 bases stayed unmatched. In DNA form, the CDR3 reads TGTGCCAGCAGCCAATCGGACAGGGGACAGTCAGATACGCAGTATTTT. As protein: CASSQSDRGQSDTQYF.

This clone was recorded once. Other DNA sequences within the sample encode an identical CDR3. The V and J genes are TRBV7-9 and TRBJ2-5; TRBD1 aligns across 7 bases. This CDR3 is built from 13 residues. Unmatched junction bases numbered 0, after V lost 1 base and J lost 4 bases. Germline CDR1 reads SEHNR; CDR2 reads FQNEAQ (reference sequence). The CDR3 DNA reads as TGTGCCAGCAGCTTAGGGACAGGAGAGACCCAGTACTTC. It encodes CASSLGTGETQYF.

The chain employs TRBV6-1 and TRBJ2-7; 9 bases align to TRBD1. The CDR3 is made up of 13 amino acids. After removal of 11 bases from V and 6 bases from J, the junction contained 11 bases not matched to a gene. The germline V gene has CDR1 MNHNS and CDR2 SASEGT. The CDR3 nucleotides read TGTGCCTATACTACAGGGGGCTTAGGCGAGCAGTACTTC. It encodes CAYTTGGLGEQYF.